This T cell receptor beta chain comes out of a study of blood T cell repertoires in COVID-19. In the authors' methods: Estimation of nucleated cell counts was performed using reference gene primer amplification. Sequencing was performed with immunoSEQ multiplex PCR; in TCRdb, only in-frame clones are kept and a portion is missing. V and J calls and clone size follow that table, whereas D and trimming were derived from the DNA. Here the sample spans fewer than 200,000 clones, approximately 91% being singletons. Germline CDR1 and CDR2: SGHKS and YYEKEE (reference sequence). There are 15 residues in the CDR3. V lost 0 bases and J lost 5, with 14 bases in between.

The sample consisted of peripheral blood. The sequence was obtained from a man between 18 and 29 years old with COVID-19, enrolled during active disease. The chain combines TRBV5-5 with TRBJ1-2; D is ambiguous. The CDR3 loop is CASSLEEWAIYGYTF. The CDR3 coding sequence is TGTGCCAGCAGCTTGGAGGAATGGGCCATTTATGGCTACACCTTC.